At least ten counts were recorded for the clone carrying this TCR beta chain. The CDR3 totals 16 residues. Germline CDR1 reads SGHTA; CDR2 reads FQGTGA. Between the trimmed V and J ends, which lost 2 bases and 4 bases, there was a span of 17 bases. This sample was taken from a study of early T cells in non-severe SARS-CoV-2 infection. The TCR library protocol attached unique molecular identifiers to the individual cDNA molecules. TCRdb itself ran the 5' RACE reads through MiXCR, one entry per CDR3 protein. Seen here are about 40,000 distinct CDR3 sequences, about 7.4% observed once, and the top ten hold around 12%.

V and J are TRBV7-3 and TRBJ1-1, with a weak D call TRBD1 (5 bases). The sequences come from whole blood, collected at baseline. This sequence originates from an adult who was a healthcare worker with PCR-confirmed SARS-CoV-2 infection or an uninfected control (not recorded which). DNA for the CDR3: TGTGCCAGCAGCTTAGCCCCACAGGCCCTACCCACTGAAGCTTTCTTT. It translates to CASSLAPQALPTEAFF.